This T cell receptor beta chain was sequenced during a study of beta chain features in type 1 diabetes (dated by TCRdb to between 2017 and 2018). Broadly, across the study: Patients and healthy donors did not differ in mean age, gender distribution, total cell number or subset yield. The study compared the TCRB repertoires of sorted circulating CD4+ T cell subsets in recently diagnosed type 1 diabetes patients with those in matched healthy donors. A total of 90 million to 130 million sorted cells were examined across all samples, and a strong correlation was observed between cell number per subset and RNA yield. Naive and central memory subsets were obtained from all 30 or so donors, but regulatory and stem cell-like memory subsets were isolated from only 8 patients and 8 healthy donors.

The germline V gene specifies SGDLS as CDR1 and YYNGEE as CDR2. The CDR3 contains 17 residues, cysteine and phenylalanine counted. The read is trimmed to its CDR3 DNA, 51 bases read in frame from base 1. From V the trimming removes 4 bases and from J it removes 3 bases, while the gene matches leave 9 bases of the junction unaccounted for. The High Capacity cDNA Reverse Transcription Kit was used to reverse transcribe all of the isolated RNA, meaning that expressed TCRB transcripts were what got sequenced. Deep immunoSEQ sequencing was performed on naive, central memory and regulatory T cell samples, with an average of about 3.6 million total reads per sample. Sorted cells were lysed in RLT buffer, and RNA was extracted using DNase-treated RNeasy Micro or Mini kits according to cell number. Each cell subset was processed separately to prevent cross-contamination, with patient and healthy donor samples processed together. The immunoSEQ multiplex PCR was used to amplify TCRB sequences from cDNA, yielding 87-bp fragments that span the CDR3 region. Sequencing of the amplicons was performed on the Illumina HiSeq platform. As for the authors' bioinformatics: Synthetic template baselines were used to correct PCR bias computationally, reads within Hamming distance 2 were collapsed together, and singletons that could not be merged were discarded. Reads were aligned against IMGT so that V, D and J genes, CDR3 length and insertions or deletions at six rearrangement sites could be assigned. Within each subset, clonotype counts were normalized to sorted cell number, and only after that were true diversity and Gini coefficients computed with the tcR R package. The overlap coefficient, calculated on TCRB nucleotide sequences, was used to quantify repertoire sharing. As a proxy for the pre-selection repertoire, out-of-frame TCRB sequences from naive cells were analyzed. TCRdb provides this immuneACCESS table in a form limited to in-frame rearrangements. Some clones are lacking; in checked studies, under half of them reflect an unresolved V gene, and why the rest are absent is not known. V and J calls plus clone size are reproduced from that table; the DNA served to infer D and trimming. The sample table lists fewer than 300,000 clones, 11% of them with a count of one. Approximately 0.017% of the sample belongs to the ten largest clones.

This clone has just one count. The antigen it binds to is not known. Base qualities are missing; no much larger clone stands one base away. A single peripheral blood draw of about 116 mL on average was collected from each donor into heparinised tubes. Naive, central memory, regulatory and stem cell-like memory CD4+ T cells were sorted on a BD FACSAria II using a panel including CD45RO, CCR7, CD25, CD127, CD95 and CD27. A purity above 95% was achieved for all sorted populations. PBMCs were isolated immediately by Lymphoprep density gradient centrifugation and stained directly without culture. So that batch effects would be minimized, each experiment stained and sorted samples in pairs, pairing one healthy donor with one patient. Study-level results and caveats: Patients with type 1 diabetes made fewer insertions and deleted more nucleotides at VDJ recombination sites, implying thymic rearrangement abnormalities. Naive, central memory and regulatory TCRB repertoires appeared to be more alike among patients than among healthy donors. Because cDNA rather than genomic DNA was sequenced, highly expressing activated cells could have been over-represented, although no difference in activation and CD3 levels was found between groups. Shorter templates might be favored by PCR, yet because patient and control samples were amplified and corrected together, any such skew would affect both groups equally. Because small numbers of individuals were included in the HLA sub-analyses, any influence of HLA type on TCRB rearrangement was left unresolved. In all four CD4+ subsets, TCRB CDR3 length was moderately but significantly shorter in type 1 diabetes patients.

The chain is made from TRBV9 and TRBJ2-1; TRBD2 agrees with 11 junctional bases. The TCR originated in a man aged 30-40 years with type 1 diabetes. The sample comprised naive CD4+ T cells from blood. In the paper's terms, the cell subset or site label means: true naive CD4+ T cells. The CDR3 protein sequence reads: CASSSVPGTSGYNEQFF. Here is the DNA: TGTGCCAGCAGCTCCGTTCCCGGGACTAGCGGCTACAATGAGCAGTTCTTC.